The clone carrying this T cell receptor beta chain was seen more than once but under ten times. As yet, its antigen is unknown. PCR used 60 Vbeta primers and 13 Jbeta primers. Sequencing used immunoSEQ multiplex PCR; TCRdb keeps in-frame clones, though not all of them. The sample records tens of thousands of clones, roughly four fifths being singletons. The data belong to a study of cytomegalovirus exposure and HLA in healthy donors. Study results and limitations: Earlier findings revealed that most TCR beta V segments proved productive either about 87% or about 30% of the time. The authors later linked a missense DCLRE1C variant to TCR beta V- and J-gene trimming.

V lost 1 base to trimming and J lost 3 bases; unmatched junction nucleotides: 2. Germline V gene lookup returns CDR1 GTSNPN and CDR2 SVGIG (reference sequence). The CDR3 runs 13 residues. The sequence came from a woman aged 25 to 39 in good health and CMV-seropositive. V and J are TRBV30 and TRBJ2-7, with 8 positions matching TRBD1. The sample consisted of PBMCs. The CDR3 spells CAWSGTGNYEQYF. CDR3 sequence (DNA): TGTGCCTGGAGTGGGACAGGGAACTACGAGCAGTACTTC.